The 19 T cell receptor beta chains presented below share a single source sample, sequenced in a study of T cell responses to AZD1222 COVID-19 vaccine. Profiling relied on immunoSEQ multiplex PCR, and the TCRdb table lists in-frame clones only, not all of them. The table includes 95,000 to 150,000 clones, over 80% detected once. Sequencing was performed on peripheral blood, taken 28 days after the second AZD1222 dose. All receptors derive from an adult who received the AZD1222 COVID-19 vaccine.

The rearrangement links TRBV28 to TRBJ1-6, with 8 bases matching TRBD1. With V trimmed by 5 bases and J by 14 bases, 20 bases remained unmatched. The CDR3 covers 17 residues. Germline V CDR1 and CDR2: MDHEN, SYDVKM. In DNA, the CDR3 is TGTGCCAGCAGTATAGGCTCCGGGACAGGCCTAAATAGGGCCCTCCACTTT. This sequence encodes CASSIGSGTGLNRALHF.

V and J are TRBV28 and TRBJ1-2, with 11 bases lining up with TRBD1. Looked up from germline, CDR1 is MDHEN and CDR2 is SYDVKM. This CDR3 has 16 residues. V lost 2 bases and J lost 7; bases outside the gene matches: 9. The DNA for the CDR3 is TGTGCCAGCAGTTTAATCGGGACAGGGGGAGACGGTGGCTACACCTTC. Translation: CASSLIGTGGDGGYTF.

This chain connects TRBV6-5 to TRBJ1-4; D not certain. Germline CDR1 is MNHEY and CDR2 is SVGAGI. V lost 2 bases to trimming and J lost 0 bases, with 7 bases between them. CDR3 length: 15 residues. The CDR3 here is CASSYGVATNEKLFF. CDR3 DNA: TGTGCCAGCAGTTACGGGGTAGCAACTAATGAAAAACTGTTTTTT.

As regards this clone: Mismatch with germline at one junction end may stem from a read error. CDR3 protein: CASSEVDRASETQYF. The DNA of the CDR3 is TGTGCCAGCAGCGAAGTGGACAGGGCGTCGGAGACCCAGTACTTC. This sequence joins TRBV2 and TRBJ2-5; 8 nucleotides agree with TRBD1. Germline V gene sequence: CDR1 SNHLY, CDR2 FYNNEI. CDR3 length: 15 residues.

The chain carries TRBV28 and TRBJ2-1, with 9 nucleotides matching TRBD2. The CDR3 contains 16 residues. Per germline, CDR1 MDHEN and CDR2 SYDVKM. The J segment lost 7 bases and the V segment lost 2 bases, leaving 9 bases of the junction unmatched. Here the CDR3 reads CASSLGGGGDGNEQFF. For the CDR3, the DNA is TGTGCCAGCAGTTTAGGTGGCGGGGGGGATGGGAATGAGCAGTTCTTC.

This chain connects TRBV28 to TRBJ1-2; D is ambiguous. The CDR3 runs to 11 residues. The germline gives CDR1 MDHEN, CDR2 SYDVKM. V shed 7 bases and J shed 5 bases, with 8 bases lying between them. The CDR3 DNA is TGTGCCAGCACGGACTTATATGGCTACACCTTC. It specifies CASTDLYGYTF.

The chain uses TRBV7-9 and TRBJ1-4; D gene unclear. Germline assignment: CDR1 SEHNR and CDR2 FQNEAQ (reference sequence). The CDR3 covers 13 residues. Trimming took 1 base from V and 7 from J, leaving 7 bases between them. The CDR3 protein is CASSLEWAEKLFF. CDR3 nucleotides: TGTGCCAGCAGCTTAGAGTGGGCTGAAAAACTGTTTTTT.

The chain has TRBV18 and TRBJ2-1; 8 bases line up with TRBD1. Germline CDR1 and CDR2: KGHSH and LQKENI. The CDR3 is 15 residues long. J gave up 0 bases and V 3 bases, and 1 base lay outside the gene matches. The CDR3 nucleotides are TGTGCCAGCTCACCCCAGGGGGCCTCCTACAATGAGCAGTTCTTC. This encodes CASSPQGASYNEQFF.

This clone was observed once. V gene TRBV14 combines with J gene TRBJ1-1, with 8 bases that match TRBD1. Losses at the gene ends were 0 bases for V and 11 bases for J; bases not matched to a gene: 5. The germline V gene has CDR1 SGHDN and CDR2 FVKESK. The CDR3 contains 13 residues. The CDR3 DNA reads TGTGCCAGCAGCCAAGATCTTCGGACAGGGGCTTTCTTT. Its translation: CASSQDLRTGAFF.

The V gene is TRBV10-3, the J gene TRBJ1-1, with TRBD1 matching over 9 bases. The J segment lost 4 bases and the V segment lost 10 bases, leaving 4 bases of the junction unmatched. CDR3 length: 12 amino acids. From germline, CDR1 is ENHRY and CDR2 SYGVKD. The CDR3 region has the DNA TGTGCCACTTCGACAGGGGGCACTGAAGCTTTCTTT. Translating gives CATSTGGTEAFF.

The V call is TRBV6-4, the J call TRBJ2-3; 8 bases match TRBD1. This CDR3 has 14 residues. V trimming: 0 bases; J trimming: 4 bases; junction bases outside the gene matches: 0. Germline V gene lookup returns CDR1 MRHNA and CDR2 SNTAGT. The CDR3 reads CASSDSTGADTQYF. The CDR3 DNA follows: TGTGCCAGCAGTGACTCGACAGGGGCAGATACGCAGTATTTT.

This chain connects TRBV18 to TRBJ1-4, with 8 positions matching TRBD1. CDR3 length: 14 residues. V trimming: 0 bases; J trimming: 8 bases; junction bases outside the gene matches: 2. Germline CDR1 is KGHSH and CDR2 is LQKENI. The CDR3 is CASSPPGTGEKLFF. The CDR3 DNA follows: TGTGCCAGCTCACCACCTGGGACAGGCGAAAAACTGTTTTTT.

The chain has TRBV7-9 and TRBJ2-7; no firm D call. CDR1 SEHNR and CDR2 FQNEAQ come from the germline V gene (reference sequence). The CDR3 length is 11 residues. Trimming removed 5 bases from V and 2 bases from J, with 4 bases in between. CDR3 protein: CASSTPYEQYF. CDR3 nucleotide sequence: TGTGCCAGCAGCACTCCCTACGAGCAGTACTTC.

The CDR3: CASYRLNTEAFF. The CDR3 bases are TGTGCCAGCTACAGGCTGAACACTGAAGCTTTCTTT. The J gene is TRBJ1-1, the V gene TRBV19; D is possibly TRBD1 (5 bases). Germline-derived CDR1 and CDR2 are LNHDA and SQIVND (reference sequence). V was cut by 9 bases and J by 0 bases, with 8 bases left in between. The CDR3 extends over 12 amino acids.

A single count supports this clone. The chain couples TRBV18 to TRBJ1-1; D is ambiguous. Between the trimmed V and J ends, which lost 6 bases and 1 base, there was a span of 6 bases. Germline loops: CDR1 KGHSH, CDR2 LQKENI. The CDR3 has 12 amino acids. The CDR3 sequence: CASSPGNTEAFF. CDR3 nucleotides: TGTGCCAGCTCCCCAGGGAACACTGAAGCTTTCTTT. The full variable domain, its missing parts supplied by reference TRBV18 and TRBJ1-1, is NAGVMQNPRHLVRRRGQEARLRCSPMKGHSHVYWYRQLPEEGLKFMVYLQKENIIDESGMPKERFSAEFPKEGPSILRIQQVVRGDSAAYFCASSPGNTEAFFGQGTRLTVV.

This rearrangement joins TRBV5-4 to TRBJ1-2, with no clear D. V was pared by 0 bases and J by 6 bases, with 9 bases between. The V gene's germline CDR1 is SGHNT and CDR2 YYREEE (reference sequence). The CDR3 sequence is 13 residues long. The CDR3 nucleotides read TGTGCCAGCAGCTTGGCTCAACAAAATGGCTACACCTTC. The encoded protein is CASSLAQQNGYTF.

The chain has TRBV5-1 and TRBJ1-4; 8 bases agree with TRBD1. V dropped 5 bases and J dropped 5; count of bases not matched to a gene: 5. From germline, CDR1 is SGHRS and CDR2 YFSETQ. The CDR3 spans 14 residues. The CDR3 region is CASREGTGNEKLFF. DNA of the CDR3: TGCGCCAGCAGGGAAGGGACAGGAAATGAAAAACTGTTTTTT.

This clone was observed a handful of times. V is TRBV7-9 and J is TRBJ2-3, with D hard to call. Trimming removed 3 bases from V and 3 bases from J, with 13 bases in between. Germline V CDR1 and CDR2: SEHNR, FQNEAQ (reference sequence). The CDR3 spans 15 residues. The CDR3 DNA is TGTGCCAGCAGCTTTGGTCAGGTTAGGACAGATACGCAGTATTTT. Amino acids: CASSFGQVRTDTQYF. The variable domain in full, with the rest retrieved from reference TRBV7-9 and TRBJ2-3, is DTGVSQNPRHKITKRGQNVTFRCDPISEHNRLYWYRQTLGQGPEFLTYFQNEAQLEKSRLLSDRFSAERPKGSFSTLEIQRTEQGDSAMYLCASSFGQVRTDTQYFGPGTRLTVL.

The chain couples TRBV6-1 to TRBJ2-2; TRBD1 might be the D (6 bases). Germline V gene data show CDR1 as MNHNS and CDR2 as SASEGT. The CDR3 spans 16 residues. The V and J ends lost 2 bases and 3 bases respectively, with 13 bases between them. This chain's CDR3 is CASSENTGWDTGELFF. The DNA of the CDR3 is TGTGCCAGCAGTGAAAATACAGGGTGGGACACCGGGGAGCTGTTTTTT.